The 20 T cell receptor beta chains below all came from one sample that was sequenced in a study of T-cell reconstitution after alpha-beta-depleted transplantation in children. Researchers prepared the TCRbeta library using unique molecular identifiers, the study reports. TCRdb re-called the PCR reads through MiXCR, storing one row per CDR3 protein. The sample yields 800,000 to 1,000,000 distinct CDR3 sequences, 25% to 35% seen once. This specimen consisted of PBMCs, mostly from graft donor cells, obtained 360 days after TCRalphabeta/CD19-depleted stem cell transplant. These receptors all stem from a boy in the first two years of life who had a stem cell transplant for SCID, so the T cells may come from the graft donor.

This clonotype was seen a handful of times. This chain joins TRBV2 and TRBJ2-1; possibly TRBD2 for D (7 bases). Germline CDR1 reads SNHLY; CDR2 reads FYNNEI. V was pared by 6 bases and J by 2 bases, with 17 bases between. CDR3 length equals 16 residues. The CDR3, as DNA: TGTGCCAGCAGGTCGTACCACGGGGGGCCCTACAATGAGCAGTTCTTC. It yields the protein CASRSYHGGPYNEQFF.

The genes are TRBV29-1 and TRBJ2-7, with D unclear. The CDR3 loop spans 13 amino acids. Germline assignment: CDR1 SQVTM and CDR2 ANQGSEA. The ends were cut back, 7 bases at V and 0 bases at J, with 13 bases in the middle. The CDR3 region is CSAGSINSYEQYF. The DNA for the CDR3 is TGCAGCGCCGGTTCAATTAACTCCTACGAGCAGTACTTC.

The V call is TRBV5-5, the J call TRBJ2-2, with D hard to call. The germline V gene encodes CDR1 SGHKS and CDR2 YYEKEE (reference sequence). The CDR3 runs to 17 residues. V was cut by 2 bases and J by 4 bases, with 18 bases left in between. The CDR3 nucleotides read TGTGCCAGCAGCTTCACCCCGGTGGGTCCGGGCACCGGGGAGCTGTTTTTT. It specifies CASSFTPVGPGTGELFF.

This clonotype turned up a few times. The rearrangement joins TRBV18 to TRBJ2-1; a weak D match, TRBD1 (6 bases). Germline-derived CDR1 and CDR2 are KGHSH and LQKENI. The CDR3 runs to 16 residues. V lost 3 bases, J lost 8 bases, and 20 bases lay in between. The CDR3 here is CASSPPLGARSYEQFF. Here the CDR3 DNA reads TGTGCCAGCTCACCCCCTCTGGGGGCCCGGTCTTATGAGCAGTTCTTC. The full variable domain, its missing parts supplied by reference TRBV18 and TRBJ2-1, is NAGVMQNPRHLVRRRGQEARLRCSPMKGHSHVYWYRQLPEEGLKFMVYLQKENIIDESGMPKERFSAEFPKEGPSILRIQQVVRGDSAAYFCASSPPLGARSYEQFFGPGTRLTVL.

The chain recombines TRBV24-1 with TRBJ2-1, with TRBD1 identical over 9 bases. Trimming cost V 4 bases and J 1 base; bases outside gene matches: 1. Germline assignment: CDR1 KGHDR and CDR2 SFDVKD. The length of the CDR3 is 15 residues. Written as DNA, the CDR3 is TGTGCCACCAGTGACGGGACAGGGTCCTACAATGAGCAGTTCTTC. As protein: CATSDGTGSYNEQFF.

This chain uses TRBV11-2 with TRBJ1-2; D might be TRBD1 (6 bases). Germline CDR1 and CDR2: SGHAT and FQNNGV. The CDR3 is made up of 14 amino acids. V was shortened by 5 bases and J by 0 bases, with 10 bases between the two germline ends. The CDR3 nucleotides are TGTGCCAGCAGCCCGCGGACAGCTAACTATGGCTACACCTTC. Its translation is CASSPRTANYGYTF.

This clonotype was seen only a few times. The chain couples TRBV4-1 to TRBJ2-7; maybe TRBD1 (6 bases). With 3 bases removed from V and 7 bases from J, the gap between germline ends came to 16 bases. There are 14 residues in the CDR3. Germline CDR1 MGHRA, CDR2 YSYEKL. The CDR3 here is CASSQMPGDREQYF. The CDR3 DNA reads TGCGCCAGCAGCCAGATGCCAGGGGACCGGGAGCAGTACTTC.

The chain uses TRBV3-1 and TRBJ1-1; D not certain. The CDR3 has 16 amino acids. Deletions cut 0 bases from V and 5 bases from J, with 16 bases between. The germline V gene encodes CDR1 LGHDT and CDR2 YNNKEL (reference sequence). This chain's CDR3 is CASSQERTVQGTEAFF. The DNA of the CDR3 is TGTGCCAGCAGCCAAGAACGGACCGTTCAAGGGACTGAAGCTTTCTTT.

This clonotype was recorded at least ten times. The V and J genes are TRBV28 and TRBJ2-2; D might be TRBD1 (6 bases). V lost 5 bases and J 6 bases, leaving 16 bases between the germline ends. CDR1 is MDHEN and CDR2 is SYDVKM in the germline V gene. CDR3 length: 15 residues. CDR3 protein: CASSIPDRFAGELFF. In nucleotides, the CDR3 is TGTGCCAGCAGTATTCCCGACAGGTTCGCCGGGGAGCTGTTTTTT.

The rearrangement joins TRBV11-2 to TRBJ2-1, with 9 bases fitting TRBD1. J gave up 6 bases and V 5 bases, and 14 bases lay outside the gene matches. The CDR3 sequence is 17 residues long. CDR1 is SGHAT, CDR2 FQNNGV, per germline. In DNA, the CDR3 is TGTGCCAGCAGCCCACGACAGGGGGTTTTGGGCCTCAATGAGCAGTTCTTC. It encodes CASSPRQGVLGLNEQFF.

V and J are TRBV10-3 and TRBJ2-4; D may correspond to TRBD1 or TRBD2 (6 bases each). Germline V gene data show CDR1 as ENHRY and CDR2 as SYGVKD. Trimming took off 2 bases at V and 3 bases at J, with 8 bases between the two ends. The CDR3 has 14 amino acids. In DNA form, the CDR3 reads TGTGCCATCAGTGAGGGGGGGCACAAAAACATTCAGTACTTC. It specifies CAISEGGHKNIQYF.

The CDR3 DNA sequence: TGCAGCGGCAAACCGGGACAGGGGCTCACAGATACGCAGTATTTT. Its protein product is CSGKPGQGLTDTQYF. The rearrangement joins TRBV29-1 to TRBJ2-3; TRBD1 aligns across 10 bases. Germline V gene sequence: CDR1 SQVTM, CDR2 ANQGSEA. Trimming took 7 bases from V and 2 from J; bases not matched to a gene: 9. This CDR3 is built from 15 residues.

This clonotype was seen just once. V is TRBV15 and J is TRBJ2-1; 8 bases align to TRBD2. This CDR3 is 13 amino acids long. With 0 bases clipped from V and 12 bases from J, the junction kept 4 bases outside the gene matches. Germline CDR1 is LNHNV and CDR2 is YYDKDF (reference sequence). The CDR3: CATSRDTGGSQFF. The CDR3 nucleotides are TGTGCCACCAGCAGAGATACGGGGGGGTCGCAGTTCTTC.

This clonotype was seen at least ten times. This chain joins TRBV12-3 or TRBV12-4 and TRBJ2-3; no reliable D call. The CDR3 is made up of 17 amino acids. Trimming took 3 bases from V and 0 from J, leaving 16 bases between them. The CDR3 protein is CASSFGSKSTSTDTQYF. In nucleotides, the CDR3 is TGTGCCAGCAGTTTTGGGTCCAAGTCTACTAGCACAGATACGCAGTATTTT.

This clonotype was observed once. The chain combines TRBV20-1 with TRBJ1-1, with D maybe TRBD1 (5 bases). The germline V and J ends were trimmed by 6 bases and 5 bases, with 13 bases remaining between them. Germline-derived CDR1 and CDR2 are DFQATT and SNEGSKA (reference sequence). The CDR3 totals 12 residues. The CDR3 DNA reads TGCAGTGCCGGGGGGGGTTATACTGAAGCTTTCTTT. This encodes CSAGGGYTEAFF.

This clonotype was seen more than once but under ten times. The J gene is TRBJ2-3, the V gene TRBV5-1; possibly TRBD1 or TRBD2 for D (5 bases each). There are 14 residues in the CDR3. Trimming stripped 8 bases from V and 6 bases from J, with 19 bases between. Looked up from germline, CDR1 is SGHRS and CDR2 is YFSETQ. The CDR3 loop reads CASRTSLRDDTQYF. DNA for the CDR3: TGCGCCAGTAGGACCAGTCTTCGGGACGATACGCAGTATTTT.

The CDR3 DNA follows: TGTGCCAGCAGCCAGCCGGTCCGGGGCGGGGAGCTGTTTTTT. This gives the protein CASSQPVRGGELFF. The chain employs TRBV3-1 and TRBJ2-2; D may be TRBD2 (5 bases). The CDR3 is made up of 14 amino acids. Trimming removed 3 bases from V and 7 bases from J, with 12 bases in between. Germline V gene lookup returns CDR1 LGHDT and CDR2 YNNKEL (reference sequence). The full variable domain, with the rest looked up from reference TRBV3-1 and TRBJ2-2, is DTAVSQTPKYLVTQMGNDKSIKCEQNLGHDTMYWYKQDSKKFLKIMFSYNNKELIINETVPNRFSPKSPDKAHLNLHINSLELGDSAVYFCASSQPVRGGELFFGEGSRLTVL.

This clonotype occurred many times. This chain links TRBV14 with TRBJ2-1; TRBD2 is a possible D gene (5 bases). V was clipped by 4 bases and J by 3 bases, with 16 bases between them. Per the germline V gene, CDR1 is SGHDN and CDR2 is FVKESK. The CDR3 runs 16 residues. The CDR3: CASSLDGRGNYNEQFF. CDR3 bases: TGTGCCAGCAGCCTCGACGGACGGGGTAACTACAATGAGCAGTTCTTC. The entire variable domain, with the rest obtained from reference TRBV14 and TRBJ2-1, is as follows: EAGVTQFPSHSVIEKGQTVTLRCDPISGHDNLYWYRRVMGKEIKFLLHFVKESKQDESGMPNNRFLAERTGGTYSTLKVQPAELEDSGVYFCASSLDGRGNYNEQFFGPGTRLTVL.

This clonotype was counted at least ten times. The chain joins TRBV20-1 to TRBJ2-5; TRBD1 might be the D (6 bases). The length of the CDR3 is 14 residues. Germline lookup yields CDR1 DFQATT and CDR2 SNEGSKA (reference sequence). The CDR3 loop reads CALLRTGTKETQYF. The CDR3 nucleotides read TGCGCGCTCCTCCGTACAGGGACCAAAGAGACCCAGTACTTC.

The chain links TRBV28 to TRBJ1-6; 7 bases map to TRBD1. The germline V gene has CDR1 MDHEN and CDR2 SYDVKM. CDR3 length equals 16 residues. Trimming at V came to 8 bases and at J to 8 bases, leaving 15 bases not matched to a gene. In DNA form, the CDR3 reads TGTGCCAGCGGAGCGGGAGGGGGCATAACGTATTCACCCCTCCACTTT. Translating gives CASGAGGGITYSPLHF.